Listed here is a single T cell receptor beta chain. Profiling relied on immunoSEQ multiplex PCR, and the TCRdb table lists in-frame clones only, not all of them. The table shows under 300,000 clones, with just over 90% occurring only once. This entry is derived from a study of blood T cell repertoires in COVID-19. Study background: In each case, the material was cDNA or gDNA derived from T cells, B-cell-depleted T cells, or PBMCs.

Germline CDR1 is KGHSH and CDR2 is LQKENI. V shed 3 bases and J shed 7 bases, with 12 bases lying between them. CDR3 length equals 13 residues. The rearrangement joins TRBV18 to TRBJ1-2; possibly TRBD1 for D (6 bases). Source material: PBMCs or T cells enriched from blood (not recorded which). This TCR came from a woman aged 18-29 years who had recovered from COVID-19. For the CDR3, the DNA is TGTGCCAGCTCACCCACCCCAGGGGTTGGCTACACCTTC. It encodes CASSPTPGVGYTF.